The entry that follows covers one T cell receptor beta chain sequence. There is no known antigen for this receptor. The sample holds no much larger clone one base away, and base qualities are not on file. From the cysteine up to the phenylalanine, the CDR3 has a length of 14 residues. CDR3 DNA is the only sequence kept; it has 42 bases, read in frame from the first base. V is cut back by 6 bases and J by 6 bases, with 5 bases in the junction unmatched. The CDR1 and CDR2 encoded by the germline V gene are MNHEY and SVGAGI. This sample is drawn from a study of control samples from healthy donors and cancer patients (dated by TCRdb to 2018 to 2021). The method behind the library was the immunoSEQ multiplex PCR assay. TCRdb carries this immuneACCESS record with in-frame sequences only. Its versions omit some clonotypes, under half of them owing to an unresolved V gene in the studies checked, with the rest unexplained. Recorded for this sample are roughly 120,000 clones; 88% of them occurred a single time. In total, the top ten clones hold about 2.1% of the sample.

What was sequenced was blood. The receptor comes from an older woman in good health. The chain employs TRBV6-5 and TRBJ1-3, with 10 central nucleotides matching TRBD1. The CDR3 has the sequence CASRRQGAENTIYF. The nucleotide sequence reads as follows: TGTGCCAGCAGGCGACAGGGGGCCGAAAACACCATATATTTT.